These 23 T cell receptor beta chains were all obtained from the same sample, sequenced in a study of blood T cell repertoires in COVID-19. Profiled with immunoSEQ multiplex PCR; TCRdb holds only in-frame clones, not every one. This table holds around 310,000 clones, roughly 90% found once. The sequencing sample was made of peripheral blood. The receptor set was obtained from a woman between 50 and 59 years old with active or convalescent COVID-19.

This sequence joins TRBV7-3 and TRBJ1-6, with 7 nucleotides matching TRBD1. V dropped 5 bases and J dropped 6; count of bases not matched to a gene: 10. Germline assignment: CDR1 SGHTA and CDR2 FQGTGA. This CDR3 has 16 residues. In DNA form, the CDR3 reads TGTGCCAGCAGCCGCGCGGGACAGTTGATTAATTCACCCCTCCACTTT. Protein sequence: CASSRAGQLINSPLHF.

Here the CDR3 reads CASSPQIGNTEAFF. The CDR3 DNA sequence: TGTGCCAGCAGCCCCCAGATTGGGAACACTGAAGCTTTCTTT. This chain connects TRBV6-2 or TRBV6-3 to TRBJ1-1; D not resolved. This CDR3 is built from 14 residues. Germline CDR1 is MNHEY and CDR2 is SVGEGT. The V gene lost 6 bases and the J gene lost 1 base, with 12 bases spanning the gap.

The chain is built from TRBV6-6 and TRBJ1-2; TRBD1 matches at 8 bases. This CDR3 has 14 amino acids. The germline V gene encodes CDR1 MNHNY and CDR2 SVGAGI (reference sequence). Losses at the gene ends were 2 bases for V and 10 bases for J; bases not matched to a gene: 9. The CDR3 protein is CASSYPGQGPTYTF. Here the CDR3 DNA reads TGTGCCAGCAGTTACCCCGGACAGGGTCCAACCTACACCTTC.

The chain couples TRBV4-2 to TRBJ1-4; D may be TRBD1 (5 bases). V lost 11 bases, J lost 7 bases, and 26 bases lay in between. The length of the CDR3 is 16 residues. In germline, CDR1 is LGHNA, CDR2 YNFKEQ. The CDR3 coding sequence is TGTGCCCGCCGCCAAGAAACGGGGGGGAGGGGTGAAAAACTGTTTTTT. This gives the protein CARRQETGGRGEKLFF.

This clone was counted a single time. The CDR3, as DNA: TGTGCCAGCAGTGAAGCAGACATCGGTAGGCAGTATTTT. It is translated as CASSEADIGRQYF. V usage is TRBV2 and J usage is TRBJ2-3; D is unclear. This CDR3 region has 13 residues. Germline loops: CDR1 SNHLY, CDR2 FYNNEI. V lost 0 bases, J lost 11 bases, and 12 bases lay in between.

This clone was found once. The CDR3 is CATSDFLYNEQFF. The CDR3 nucleotides are TGTGCCACCAGTGATTTCTTATACAATGAGCAGTTCTTC. The J gene is TRBJ2-1, the V gene TRBV24-1; D is unclear. The CDR3 is made up of 13 amino acids. Germline-derived CDR1 and CDR2 are KGHDR and SFDVKD. Trimming pared 1 base from V and 4 bases from J, leaving 4 bases between.

The chain joins TRBV9 to TRBJ2-1; D not resolved. Trimming stripped 0 bases from V and 1 base from J, with 5 bases between. The CDR3 has 14 amino acids. The germline V gene encodes CDR1 SGDLS and CDR2 YYNGEE. For the CDR3, the DNA is TGTGCCAGCAGCGTAGACTCGTCCTACAATGAGCAGTTCTTC. This encodes CASSVDSSYNEQFF.

This clone was found a few times. This chain connects TRBV2 to TRBJ1-5; possibly TRBD1 for D (5 bases). V was trimmed by 6 bases and J by 5 bases, leaving 14 bases between them. Germline CDR1 and CDR2: SNHLY and FYNNEI. CDR3 length: 14 residues. CDR3 protein: CASRKDTLYQPQHF. DNA for the CDR3: TGTGCCAGCAGAAAGGACACCCTTTATCAGCCCCAGCATTTT.

V and J are TRBV10-2 and TRBJ1-1, with no clear D. The CDR3 spans 13 residues. Trimming took 5 bases from V and 1 from J, leaving 8 bases between them. Germline loops: CDR1 WSHSY, CDR2 SAAADI. The CDR3 is CASSNPENTEAFF. In DNA, the CDR3 is TGCGCCAGCAGTAACCCAGAGAACACTGAAGCTTTCTTT.

The chain is built from TRBV24-1 and TRBJ2-2; the D gene is possibly TRBD2 (6 bases). The length of the CDR3 is 15 residues. Trimming cost V 10 bases and J 2 bases, with 16 bases left between them. The germline V gene has CDR1 KGHDR and CDR2 SFDVKD. For the CDR3, the DNA is TGTGCCACACAAGGACCGGGACTTAACACCGGGGAGCTGTTTTTT. It translates to CATQGPGLNTGELFF.

The chain joins TRBV5-4 to TRBJ1-2, with TRBD1 matching over 7 bases. There are 14 residues in the CDR3. Trimming cost V 5 bases and J 4 bases; bases outside gene matches: 8. Germline-derived CDR1 and CDR2 are SGHNT and YYREEE (reference sequence). In nucleotides, the CDR3 is TGTGCCAGCAGTTCTGGGACAGTTCTCTATGGCTACACCTTC. Residues: CASSSGTVLYGYTF.

The rearrangement uses TRBV4-2 and TRBJ2-7, with TRBD1 identical over 10 bases. J gave up 2 bases and V 4 bases, and 8 bases lay outside the gene matches. CDR3 length: 16 residues. The germline V gene encodes CDR1 LGHNA and CDR2 YNFKEQ. The CDR3 bases are TGTGCCAGCAGCCGCCCCGGGACAGGGGACCCCTACGAGCAGTACTTC. It yields the protein CASSRPGTGDPYEQYF.

V is TRBV9 and J is TRBJ1-2, with D possibly matching TRBD1 (5 bases). The germline CDR1 and CDR2 sequences are SGDLS and YYNGEE. V gave up 0 bases and J gave up 7 bases, with 16 bases separating them. The CDR3 runs to 15 residues. The CDR3 protein is CASSVAGEAWGGYTF. The CDR3 coding sequence is TGTGCCAGCAGCGTAGCGGGGGAAGCGTGGGGTGGCTACACCTTC.

This chain uses TRBV10-3 with TRBJ2-7, with 7 bases aligning to TRBD1. This CDR3 is 15 amino acids long. The V segment lost 3 bases and the J segment 2 bases; nucleotides outside the gene matches: 7. The germline V gene encodes CDR1 ENHRY and CDR2 SYGVKD. Here the CDR3 reads CAISERQGKAYEQYF. CDR3 sequence (DNA): TGTGCCATCAGTGAAAGACAGGGTAAAGCCTACGAGCAGTACTTC.

V is TRBV6-2 or TRBV6-3 and J is TRBJ2-3; 8 nucleotides match TRBD2. This CDR3 is built from 17 residues. The ends lost 4 bases at V and 1 base at J; junction bases unmatched: 10. From germline, CDR1 is MNHEY and CDR2 SVGEGT. The CDR3 is CASSSPSRSGGTDTQYF. The CDR3 DNA sequence: TGTGCCAGCAGTTCCCCCTCTCGTAGCGGGGGCACAGATACGCAGTATTTT.

This clone was counted once. The chain employs TRBV27 and TRBJ2-1, with 11 bases identical to TRBD2. Trimming removed 7 bases from V and 10 bases from J; junction bases left unmatched: 9. The CDR3 has 14 residues. Looked up from germline, CDR1 is MNHEY and CDR2 is SMNVEV (reference sequence). CDR3 bases: TGTGCCAGCATGTCTAGCGGGGGGTCCTGGGAGCAGTTCTTC. Its translation: CASMSSGGSWEQFF.

V is TRBV7-6 and J is TRBJ2-5; possible D gene TRBD2, 6 bases. This CDR3 has 17 residues. Germline V gives CDR1 SGHVS, CDR2 FNYEAQ. Trimming shortened V by 6 bases and J by 5 bases, and 25 bases separated the two germline ends. CDR3 sequence reads: CASRPASGLKGRETQYF. CDR3 nucleotide sequence: TGTGCCAGCAGACCAGCCTCCGGGCTAAAAGGGAGGGAGACCCAGTACTTC.

J is TRBJ2-2 and V is TRBV4-2; 8 nucleotides match TRBD2. This CDR3 is built from 17 residues. The ends lost 1 base at V and 2 bases at J; junction bases unmatched: 6. Germline V gene data show CDR1 as LGHNA and CDR2 as YNFKEQ. The CDR3 sequence: CASSQGGAGENTGELFF. For the CDR3, the DNA is TGTGCCAGCAGCCAAGGAGGAGCGGGAGAAAACACCGGGGAGCTGTTTTTT.

This CDR3 is CASSKTGYNEQFF. The DNA for the CDR3 is TGTGCCAGTAGCAAAACAGGATACAATGAGCAGTTCTTC. The rearrangement links TRBV19 to TRBJ2-1, with a possible D match to TRBD1 (5 bases). From germline, CDR1 is LNHDA and CDR2 SQIVND (reference sequence). Trimming pared 6 bases from V and 4 bases from J, leaving 10 bases between. This CDR3 comprises 13 residues.

This clone was counted once. The chain joins TRBV11-2 to TRBJ1-1, with TRBD1 matching 9 bases. The CDR3 is 14 residues long. Trimming cost V 3 bases and J 4 bases; bases outside gene matches: 3. Germline CDR1 SGHAT, CDR2 FQNNGV. The CDR3 is CASSLGTGTTEAFF. CDR3 bases: TGTGCCAGCAGCTTGGGGACAGGGACCACTGAAGCTTTCTTT.

This chain links TRBV27 with TRBJ2-7; 14 nucleotides align to TRBD2. Germline V gene lookup returns CDR1 MNHEY and CDR2 SMNVEV (reference sequence). This CDR3 spans 16 amino acids. The trim removed 5 bases at V and 2 bases at J, leaving 5 bases unmatched. The CDR3 loop reads CASSPLGLAGAYEQYF. In DNA form, the CDR3 reads TGTGCCAGCAGTCCCCTGGGACTAGCGGGAGCCTACGAGCAGTACTTC.

The genes are TRBV30 and TRBJ2-1, with TRBD2 identical over 7 bases. This CDR3 has 13 residues. Trimming at V came to 5 bases and at J to 9 bases, leaving 10 bases not matched to a gene. Germline lookup yields CDR1 GTSNPN and CDR2 SVGIG (reference sequence). CDR3 in DNA: TGTGCCTGGTACCTTGGGGGGGTTGGTGAGCAGTTCTTC. Its protein is CAWYLGGVGEQFF. The entire variable domain, with the rest obtained from reference TRBV30 and TRBJ2-1, is as follows: SQTIHQWPATLVQPVGSPLSLECTVEGTSNPNLYWYRQAAGRGLQLLFYSVGIGQISSEVPQNLSASRPQDRQFILSSKKLLLSDSGFYLCAWYLGGVGEQFFGPGTRLTVL.

The chain joins TRBV15 to TRBJ2-7; TRBD1 matches at 7 bases. CDR1 is LNHNV and CDR2 is YYDKDF in the germline V gene (reference sequence). The CDR3 is 16 residues long. The ends lost 2 bases at V and 5 bases at J; junction bases unmatched: 12. CDR3 coding DNA: TGTGCCACCAGCAGACCGCCGGGACAGTACGGCGACGAGCAGTACTTC. Amino acid sequence: CATSRPPGQYGDEQYF.